These T cell receptor beta chains were read from a single sample in a study of identical twins. TCRdb passed the 5' RACE reads through MiXCR, listing each CDR3 protein once. The data hold fewer than 500,000 distinct CDR3 sequences, with 13% to 15% observed a single time. The data also belong to a second study, concerning yellow fever vaccine responses in identical twins.

Sequences were obtained from CD4+ T cells sorted from blood. The receptors originated from a woman younger than 30 in good health. Both conserved end residues are part of each CDR3. Fields, in order: clone size, D gene, V gene, J gene, CDR3 DNA, CDR3 protein. The D gene is left open where the match is weak. Part of the rows lack a size; the others show once, few, many or a class for expanded clones.

.,.,TRBV6-5,TRBJ1-5,TGTGCCAGCAGTTACGCGGGGAACCAGGGGAGCAATCAGCCCCAGCATTTT,CASSYAGNQGSNQPQHF
.,.,TRBV3-1,TRBJ2-1,TGTGCCAGCAGCCAAGGGGCGGGTTCCTACAATGAGCAGTTCTTC,CASSQGAGSYNEQFF
few,TRBD1,TRBV5-1,TRBJ1-1,TGCGCCAGCAGCTTTACCGGGACAGGGGCGGGAACTGAAGCTTTCTTT,CASSFTGTGAGTEAFF
.,.,TRBV9,TRBJ2-7,TGTGCCAGCAGCGTAGGTAGCGTGGGCTACGAGCAGTACTTC,CASSVGSVGYEQYF
.,TRBD2,TRBV5-1,TRBJ2-3,TGCGCCAGCAGCTTGGAACTAGCGGGCAAGATGGCAGATACGCAGTATTTT,CASSLELAGKMADTQYF
few,TRBD1,TRBV2,TRBJ2-7,TGTGCCAGCAACCCGGGACAGGGCTCCTACGAGCAGTACTTC,CASNPGQGSYEQYF
.,TRBD1,TRBV20-1,TRBJ2-5,TGCAGTGCTCAACCTCAGGGGGCCGGCCTGGAGACCCAGTACTTC,CSAQPQGAGLETQYF
few,.,TRBV6-2/TRBV6-3,TRBJ2-2,TGTGCCAGCAGTTCTAGGCCTAGTGGAAACGGGGAGCTGTTTTTT,CASSSRPSGNGELFF
.,TRBD2,TRBV30,TRBJ2-1,TGTGCCTGGGCCCGTCGCGGCGGGGGGACCCGGGCCCCCTACAATGAGCAGTTCTTC,CAWARRGGGTRAPYNEQFF
.,.,TRBV29-1,TRBJ2-6,TGCAGCGTGGGCCTAGGGGTCTCTGGGGCCAACGTCCTGACTTTC,CSVGLGVSGANVLTF
.,TRBD1,TRBV7-9,TRBJ2-5,TGTGCCAGCAGCCTAATCCCCGGGACAGGGATTTTGGAGACCCAGTACTTC,CASSLIPGTGILETQYF
.,TRBD2,TRBV7-9,TRBJ2-2,TGTGCCAGCAGCTCTATAGCGGGTCGGACCGGGGAGCTGTTTTTT,CASSSIAGRTGELFF
.,.,TRBV3-1,TRBJ2-2,TGTGCCAGCAGCCAAGTATGGACCGGGGAGCTGTTTTTT,CASSQVWTGELFF
.,.,TRBV3-1,TRBJ2-7,TGTGCCAGCAGCCAAGATTTGATCCCTTCCTACGAGCAGTACTTC,CASSQDLIPSYEQYF
.,.,TRBV18,TRBJ1-3,TGTGCCAGCTCACCACTATTACAGGGAAGAGGGAACACCATATATTTT,CASSPLLQGRGNTIYF
few,TRBD2,TRBV25-1,TRBJ2-1,TGTGCCAGCAGCCCCCCCGGCGGGGGCTCCTACAATGAGCAGTTCTTC,CASSPPGGGSYNEQFF
.,TRBD2,TRBV6-5,TRBJ2-1,TGTGCCAGCAGTTACTCAGAAGCGGGGGGACGCGGTGAGCAGTTCTTC,CASSYSEAGGRGEQFF
.,TRBD1,TRBV5-1,TRBJ2-3,TGCGCCAGCAGCGTACAGGGGATTAGCACAGATACGCAGTATTTT,CASSVQGISTDTQYF
once,TRBD2,TRBV7-6,TRBJ2-5,TGTGCCAGCAGCTTAGCGCCTAGCGGCCAAGAGACCCAGTACTTC,CASSLAPSGQETQYF
.,.,TRBV5-1,TRBJ2-5,TGCGCCAGCAGCCGGCCGGGGGACAAAGAGACCCAGTACTTC,CASSRPGDKETQYF
.,.,TRBV12-3/TRBV12-4,TRBJ1-6,TGTGCCAGCAGTTCTAAAAAAGGGGAGGGGAGAATTGGATCACCCCTCCACTTT,CASSSKKGEGRIGSPLHF
.,.,TRBV6-2/TRBV6-3,TRBJ2-1,TGTGCCAGCAGTCCTAGGGAGCAGTTCTTC,CASSPREQFF
.,.,TRBV6-1,TRBJ2-3,TGTGCCAGCACCCACAGGGATACGCAGTATTTT,CASTHRDTQYF
many,TRBD2,TRBV5-1,TRBJ2-1,TGCGCCAGCAGCTTGGTTAGCGGGAGGTACAATGAGCAGTTCTTC,CASSLVSGRYNEQFF
few,.,TRBV20-1,TRBJ2-2,TGCAGTGCTCAGAGCAGCGCGAACACCGGGGAGCTGTTTTTT,CSAQSSANTGELFF
few,.,TRBV7-9,TRBJ2-5,TGTGCCAGCAGCTTGCGGAGTAGCAGGGGGGAACGGGAGACCCAGTACTTC,CASSLRSSRGERETQYF
.,.,TRBV20-1,TRBJ2-2,TGCAGTGCTTTCACCCGGGTAAACACCGGGGAGCTGTTTTTT,CSAFTRVNTGELFF
few,TRBD1,TRBV6-1,TRBJ1-5,TGTGCCAGCAGTGGCCAGGGGGGAAGCAATCAGCCCCAGCATTTT,CASSGQGGSNQPQHF
few,.,TRBV12-3/TRBV12-4,TRBJ1-5,TGTGCCAGCAGTTTGAGGGGCAGGGTCAATCAGCCCCAGCATTTT,CASSLRGRVNQPQHF
few,.,TRBV5-6,TRBJ2-1,TGTGCCAGCAGCCCCCCAGATTACAATGAGCAGTTCTTC,CASSPPDYNEQFF
.,.,TRBV9,TRBJ2-4,TGTGCCAGCAGCCGGGGCAGCCATACCAAAAACATTCAGTACTTC,CASSRGSHTKNIQYF
.,TRBD1,TRBV9,TRBJ2-7,TGTGCCAGCAGCCCGGGACAGTTAGCCTACGAGCAGTACTTC,CASSPGQLAYEQYF
few,.,TRBV3-1,TRBJ2-7,TGTGCCAGCAGCCAAGGACTAGGTTCTTACGAGCAGTACTTC,CASSQGLGSYEQYF
few,.,TRBV9,TRBJ2-1,TGTGCCAGCAGCGTAGTAGGATCGTCGGGCTGGGTCTTC,CASSVVGSSGWVF
few,.,TRBV20-1,TRBJ2-7,TGCAGTTTTTCGACCACCCCTCTCTCGGTAGTTTTCTCCTACGAGCAGTACTTC,CSFSTTPLSVVFSYEQYF
.,TRBD2,TRBV11-2,TRBJ2-2,TGTGCCAGCAGCTTGTTCCCGCGGGGGGCCCCGAACACCGGGGAGCTGTTTTTT,CASSLFPRGAPNTGELFF
few,.,TRBV7-9,TRBJ1-1,TGTGCCAGCAGCTTTTTTGGTCTAGGGCAGAAGACTGAAGCTTTCTTT,CASSFFGLGQKTEAFF
many,TRBD1,TRBV29-1,TRBJ2-3,TGCAGCGTTGAGGGACAGCTCTCTAGCACAGATACGCAGTATTTT,CSVEGQLSSTDTQYF
few,.,TRBV15,TRBJ2-7,TGTGCCACCAGCAGAGGGGCAGGTCGCGACGAGCAGTACTTC,CATSRGAGRDEQYF
many,.,TRBV6-5,TRBJ1-2,TGTGCCAGCAGTTACGTGAGTAACTATGGCTACACCTTC,CASSYVSNYGYTF
.,TRBD1,TRBV7-2,TRBJ2-3,TGTGCCACGCAGGGGGTCGCTATCTTGACGCAGTATTTT,CATQGVAILTQYF
.,TRBD2,TRBV12-3/TRBV12-4,TRBJ2-3,TGTGCCAGCAGTTTAGGGAGCGGGAACCCACCAGATACGCAGTATTTT,CASSLGSGNPPDTQYF
.,.,TRBV9,TRBJ1-1,TGTGCCAGCAGCGCGACTACCGGGTTTGAAGCTTTCTTT,CASSATTGFEAFF
few,.,TRBV12-3/TRBV12-4,TRBJ1-1,TGTGCCAGCAGTTTTCGAGGGGCAGGCACTGAAGCTTTCTTT,CASSFRGAGTEAFF
few,.,TRBV21-1,TRBJ2-7,TGTGCCAGCGTACGTTTAGGTGGGACAGGGGGCTACGAGCAGTACTTC,CASVRLGGTGGYEQYF
.,.,TRBV6-5,TRBJ2-5,TGTGCCAGCAGTTACTCCCGGGACCAAGAGACCCAGTACTTC,CASSYSRDQETQYF
.,TRBD1,TRBV30,TRBJ1-2,TGTGCCTGGGTGGACAGGGTTGGCTATGGCTACACCTTC,CAWVDRVGYGYTF
once,.,TRBV30,TRBJ2-1,TGTGCCTGGAGTCCGCCACGGGGGCACAATACGGGGCAGTTCTTC,CAWSPPRGHNTGQFF
.,.,TRBV5-1,TRBJ2-1,TGCGCCAGCAGCTTGGACTATGGACCATACAATGAGCAGTTCTTC,CASSLDYGPYNEQFF
few,.,TRBV25-1,TRBJ2-7,TGTGCCAGCAGTGAAGGACAGCTAGGATCCTACGAGCAGTACTTC,CASSEGQLGSYEQYF
.,.,TRBV5-1,TRBJ2-7,TGCGCCAGCACCGAGACAGGAGTCTATGAGCAGTACTTC,CASTETGVYEQYF
few,TRBD1,TRBV27,TRBJ2-2,TGTGCCAGCAGTTTAACTCAACCCCGACAGGGCCCAGGGGGGGAGCTGTTTTTT,CASSLTQPRQGPGGELFF